Following are 26 T cell receptor beta chains from one sample sequenced in a study of blood T cell repertoires in COVID-19. Repertoires were generated with immunoSEQ multiplex PCR, while TCRdb's copy carries only in-frame clones and drops some. The table lists around 200,000 clones, around 84% of them singletons. Material: peripheral blood. These receptor sequences come from a woman in her 70s with COVID-19, enrolled during active disease.

The rearrangement joins TRBV15 to TRBJ1-2; 7 nucleotides match TRBD1. This CDR3 is built from 18 residues. Germline values: CDR1 LNHNV, CDR2 YYDKDF (reference sequence). J gave up 3 bases and V 1 base, and 14 bases lay outside the gene matches. CDR3 DNA sequence: TGTGCCACCAGCAGAGGGGCGATTTCAGTCAGGGGGTACTATGGCTACACCTTC. It yields the protein CATSRGAISVRGYYGYTF.

The chain recombines TRBV18 with TRBJ2-5; D ambiguous. Germline loops: CDR1 KGHSH, CDR2 LQKENI. Deletions cut 0 bases from V and 5 bases from J, with 7 bases between. The CDR3 is 13 residues long. The CDR3 spells CASSPPSGETQYF. The CDR3 bases are TGTGCCAGCTCACCACCTAGTGGTGAGACCCAGTACTTC.

This chain joins TRBV27 and TRBJ1-4; a weak D match, TRBD1 (5 bases). Germline V gene lookup returns CDR1 MNHEY and CDR2 SMNVEV (reference sequence). V lost 2 bases, J lost 11 bases, and 15 bases lay in between. This CDR3 spans 14 amino acids. The CDR3 DNA sequence: TGTGCCAGCAGTTTAAGTAGGACGGAGGGGAAACTGTTTTTT. Its protein is CASSLSRTEGKLFF.

The chain recombines TRBV28 with TRBJ1-2; no clear D. The CDR3 has 15 amino acids. Germline assignment: CDR1 MDHEN and CDR2 SYDVKM. V gave up 2 bases and J gave up 3 bases, with 13 bases separating them. The CDR3 spells CASSLLGVLDYGYTF. CDR3 sequence (DNA): TGTGCCAGCAGTTTACTGGGTGTCCTAGACTATGGCTACACCTTC.

The rearrangement joins TRBV28 to TRBJ1-1; D is undetermined. Germline-derived CDR1 and CDR2 are MDHEN and SYDVKM. Trimming took 6 bases from V and 5 from J, leaving 7 bases between them. The CDR3 loop spans 11 amino acids. This CDR3 is CASRTLTEAFF. In nucleotides, the CDR3 is TGTGCCAGCAGAACTTTGACTGAAGCTTTCTTT.

This clone was counted a few times. The chain is built from TRBV3-1 (or the pseudogene TRBV3-2) and TRBJ2-2; TRBD1 matches 10 bases. Trimming at V came to 1 base and at J to 5 bases, leaving 7 bases not matched to a gene. Germline CDR1 and CDR2: LGHDT and YNNKEL (reference sequence). The CDR3 totals 17 residues. CDR3 loop: CASSQGPGQGWTGELFF. The CDR3 DNA reads as TGTGCCAGCAGCCAAGGACCGGGACAGGGGTGGACCGGGGAGCTGTTTTTT.

The chain joins TRBV5-1 to TRBJ2-1, with D possibly matching TRBD1 (5 bases). The CDR3 sequence is 14 residues long. CDR1 and CDR2 from the germline V gene are SGHRS and YFSETQ. The V end lost 4 bases, the J end lost 2 bases, and 10 bases lay between the germline ends. The CDR3: CASSLQGAYNEQFF. CDR3 DNA sequence: TGCGCCAGCAGCCTCCAAGGGGCCTACAATGAGCAGTTCTTC.

The CDR3 is CASSIGTGMGNTEAFF. CDR3 DNA sequence: TGTGCCAGTAGTATTGGGACAGGCATGGGGAACACTGAAGCTTTCTTT. The chain employs TRBV19 and TRBJ1-1; 8 bases agree with TRBD1. The CDR3 consists of 16 residues. Losses at the gene ends were 3 bases for V and 1 base for J; bases not matched to a gene: 7. Germline lookup yields CDR1 LNHDA and CDR2 SQIVND (reference sequence).

This chain joins TRBV10-3 and TRBJ1-5; D remains unclear. From germline, CDR1 is ENHRY and CDR2 SYGVKD. The V end lost 5 bases, the J end lost 1 base, and 9 bases lay between the germline ends. The CDR3 is made up of 14 amino acids. The CDR3 DNA reads TGTGCCATCAGTCGGGATGAGAGCAATCAGCCCCAGCATTTT. Its protein product is CAISRDESNQPQHF.

V and J are TRBV25-1 and TRBJ1-1; D is unresolved. V was clipped by 1 base and J by 8 bases, with 8 bases between them. CDR1 MGHDK and CDR2 SYGVNS come from the germline V gene. This CDR3 has 12 residues. The CDR3 is CASSELGEEAFF. The CDR3 DNA reads TGTGCCAGCAGTGAATTAGGAGAGGAAGCTTTCTTT.

The rearrangement joins TRBV28 to TRBJ2-5; D might be TRBD1 (6 bases). In germline, CDR1 is MDHEN, CDR2 SYDVKM. V lost 4 bases, J lost 1 base, and 13 bases lay in between. This CDR3 spans 15 amino acids. The CDR3 DNA sequence: TGTGCCAGCAGTTCTACTAGGACAGTCCAAGAGACCCAGTACTTC. It specifies CASSSTRTVQETQYF.

The J gene is TRBJ1-1, the V gene TRBV5-1; D not resolved. CDR3 length equals 14 residues. Trimming left V 2 bases short and J 3 bases short, with 11 bases between. Per the germline V gene, CDR1 is SGHRS and CDR2 is YFSETQ. The DNA of the CDR3 is TGCGCCAGCAGCTTATACCTAAGTCACACTGAAGCTTTCTTT. This encodes CASSLYLSHTEAFF.

The J gene is TRBJ1-5, the V gene TRBV2, with 7 bases identical to TRBD1. Germline assignment: CDR1 SNHLY and CDR2 FYNNEI. The CDR3 totals 15 residues. Trimming took 6 bases from V and 1 from J; bases not matched to a gene: 6. DNA for the CDR3: TGTGCCAGCAGCTTCGGGACAGACAGCAATCAGCCCCAGCATTTT. It specifies CASSFGTDSNQPQHF.

A single count supports this clone. The CDR3 DNA reads TGTGCCAGCAGTACGCACAGGGGACCGAAGTACCAAGAGACCCAGTACTTC. Protein sequence: CASSTHRGPKYQETQYF. This chain uses TRBV25-1 with TRBJ2-5; TRBD1 matches 7 bases. CDR1 and CDR2 (germline): MGHDK, SYGVNS. The ends lost 5 bases at V and 0 bases at J; junction bases unmatched: 12. This CDR3 contains 17 residues.

The chain has TRBV6-5 and TRBJ2-6; D is perhaps TRBD2 (5 bases). The ends were cut back, 6 bases at V and 0 bases at J, with 9 bases in the middle. The germline CDR1 and CDR2 sequences are MNHEY and SVGAGI. This CDR3 has 15 amino acids. The CDR3 loop reads CASSGGSSGANVLTF. DNA of the CDR3: TGTGCCAGCAGCGGCGGGTCCTCTGGGGCCAACGTCCTGACTTTC.

The chain links TRBV6-5 to TRBJ1-2; tentatively, D is TRBD1 (6 bases). This CDR3 spans 15 amino acids. Germline loops: CDR1 MNHEY, CDR2 SVGAGI. V lost 5 bases to trimming and J lost 2 bases, with 15 bases between them. Written as DNA, the CDR3 is TGTGCCAGCAGTCCCCCAGGGGCAGGAAACTATGGCTACACCTTC. Protein: CASSPPGAGNYGYTF.

The chain links TRBV30 to TRBJ2-3, with D possibly being TRBD2 (6 bases). V lost 2 bases and J lost 0, with 9 bases in between. CDR1 is GTSNPN and CDR2 is SVGIG in the germline V gene (reference sequence). The CDR3 sequence is 14 residues long. CDR3 residues: CAWSTAGSTDTQYF. As DNA, the CDR3 is TGTGCCTGGAGTACGGCGGGAAGCACAGATACGCAGTATTTT.

This clone was observed a single time. The rearrangement links TRBV24-1 to TRBJ2-3; 7 positions agree with TRBD2. Germline V gene sequence: CDR1 KGHDR, CDR2 SFDVKD. The junction had 6 bases not matched to a gene; V was cut back by 3 bases and J by 4 bases. This CDR3 is built from 15 residues. CDR3 loop: CATSDNRDYPDTQYF. The DNA of the CDR3 is TGTGCCACCAGTGATAATAGGGACTACCCAGATACGCAGTATTTT.

The genes are TRBV19 and TRBJ1-1; maybe TRBD1 (6 bases). Germline CDR1 LNHDA, CDR2 SQIVND (reference sequence). The CDR3 spans 14 residues. Trimming pared 4 bases from V and 1 base from J, leaving 10 bases between. The chain's CDR3 is CASSTTGSNTEAFF. The CDR3 DNA follows: TGTGCCAGTAGTACGACAGGCTCGAACACTGAAGCTTTCTTT. The full variable domain, with the rest looked up from reference TRBV19 and TRBJ1-1, is DGGITQSPKYLFRKEGQNVTLSCEQNLNHDAMYWYRQDPGQGLRLIYYSQIVNDFQKGDIAEGYSVSREKKESFPLTVTSAQKNPTAFYLCASSTTGSNTEAFFGQGTRLTVV.

The CDR3 region has the DNA TGTGCCAGCTCACCCTTGGGGGGGACTAGCAATCAGCCCCAGCATTTT. This sequence encodes CASSPLGGTSNQPQHF. The rearrangement joins TRBV18 to TRBJ1-5; possibly TRBD1 for D (5 bases). The CDR3 has 16 residues. Germline CDR1 reads KGHSH; CDR2 reads LQKENI. With 3 bases removed from V and 0 bases from J, the gap between germline ends came to 12 bases.

This clone was seen a handful of times. V usage is TRBV7-8 and J usage is TRBJ2-7, with TRBD1 matching over 7 bases. CDR3 size: 14 residues. Trimming took 0 bases from V and 3 from J; bases not matched to a gene: 2. Germline V gene lookup returns CDR1 SGHVS and CDR2 FQNEAQ. CDR3 sequence reads: CASSLAHRGYEQYV. CDR3 DNA sequence: TGTGCCAGCAGCTTAGCCCACAGGGGCTACGAGCAGTACGTC.

The chain combines TRBV2 with TRBJ1-5; D might be TRBD1 (5 bases). Germline V gene lookup returns CDR1 SNHLY and CDR2 FYNNEI. This CDR3 is 13 amino acids long. V gave up 5 bases and J gave up 4 bases, with 9 bases separating them. The CDR3 spells CASSFDSNQPQHF. The CDR3 DNA reads as TGTGCCAGCAGTTTTGACAGTAATCAGCCCCAGCATTTT.

The chain recombines TRBV5-8 with TRBJ1-4; D not certain. Trimming cost V 2 bases and J 0 bases, with 8 bases left between them. The CDR3 extends over 15 amino acids. CDR1 is SGHTS, CDR2 YDEGEE, per germline. CDR3 amino acids: CASSLLRATNEKLFF. CDR3 bases: TGTGCCAGCAGCTTACTGAGGGCAACTAATGAAAAACTGTTTTTT.

This clone was observed a handful of times. The rearrangement links TRBV21-1 to TRBJ2-7; the table names TRBD2, a call not compared with the DNA. TRBV21-1 is a recognized pseudogene. The CDR3 extends over 17 amino acids. The CDR3 DNA reads as TGTGCCAGCAGCACATCGGGGACTAGCGGGGGGGCCTACGAGCAGTACGTC. This codes for CASSTSGTSGGAYEQYV.

The chain recombines TRBV30 with TRBJ2-3; 10 bases agree with TRBD2. The CDR3 totals 13 residues. Germline V gene lookup returns CDR1 GTSNPN and CDR2 SVGIG (reference sequence). With V trimmed by 4 bases and J by 6 bases, 4 bases remained unmatched. The CDR3 loop reads CAWKAGGGDTQYF. The CDR3 DNA sequence: TGTGCCTGGAAAGCGGGAGGGGGGGATACGCAGTATTTT. The whole variable domain, remainder taken from reference TRBV30 and TRBJ2-3, is SQTIHQWPATLVQPVGSPLSLECTVEGTSNPNLYWYRQAAGRGLQLLFYSVGIGQISSEVPQNLSASRPQDRQFILSSKKLLLSDSGFYLCAWKAGGGDTQYFGPGTRLTVL.

This clone was seen once. The chain joins TRBV19 to TRBJ1-2; D is undetermined. The V and J ends lost 5 bases and 4 bases respectively, with 8 bases between them. CDR1 and CDR2 (germline): LNHDA, SQIVND (reference sequence). The CDR3 sequence is 12 residues long. The CDR3 is CASSPQSYGYTF. For the CDR3, the DNA is TGTGCCAGTAGTCCCCAGTCCTATGGCTACACCTTC.